One and the same sample provided the 27 T cell receptor beta chains below, sequenced in a study of CD4 T cells in relation to SARS-CoV-2 and coronaviruses. The method was immunoSEQ multiplex PCR; TCRdb's version includes in-frame clones alone and lacks a portion of them. The table lists about 20,000 clones, approximately 78% of them singletons. CD4+ T cells from unexposed donors were obtained before the COVID-19 pandemic (2011-2018). The cells were cultured for approximately ten days before CD4+ T cells were isolated. These TCRs' antigens remain unknown. The sequencing input was CD4+ T cells from PBMCs, cultured in vitro. Source of these receptors: a human donor in good health.

The chain is built from TRBV28 and TRBJ2-3; D tentatively reads TRBD1 or TRBD2 (5 bases each). V dropped 3 bases and J dropped 4 bases, with 17 bases sitting between them. Germline lookup yields CDR1 MDHEN and CDR2 SYDVKM. The CDR3 runs to 16 residues. CDR3 amino acids: CASSFSETGAADTQYF. The DNA of the CDR3 is TGTGCCAGCAGTTTCTCGGAGACCGGGGCCGCAGATACGCAGTATTTT.

V and J are TRBV7-2 and TRBJ2-3, with TRBD2 matching over 14 bases. J gave up 7 bases and V 5 bases, and 11 bases lay outside the gene matches. In germline, CDR1 is SGHTA, CDR2 FQGNSA. This CDR3 is built from 17 residues. CDR3 in DNA: TGTGCCAGCAGCATGGGACTAGCGGGAGAGGGACGAAATACGCAGTATTTT. This translates into CASSMGLAGEGRNTQYF.

By share, this clone ranks as medium-sized. The CDR3 loop is CASSSQSSYEQYF. CDR3 coding DNA: TGTGCCAGCAGTTCCCAAAGCTCCTACGAGCAGTACTTC. This chain uses TRBV27 with TRBJ2-7, with no clear D. The CDR3 extends over 13 amino acids. The V end lost 4 bases, the J end lost 0 bases, and 7 bases lay between the germline ends. Per germline, CDR1 MNHEY and CDR2 SMNVEV (reference sequence).

This clone has only a few counts. The rearrangement links TRBV6-7 to TRBJ2-7; tentative D call: TRBD1 (7 bases). TRBV6-7 is filed as an ORF, its function uncertain. The CDR3 has 17 amino acids. Deletions cut 5 bases from V and 6 bases from J, with 26 bases between. CDR3 sequence (DNA): TGTGCCAGCAGTGGCTCAGTAGACAGGGCGACTAGTTGCGAGCAGTACTTC. Residues: CASSGSVDRATSCEQYF.

The chain links TRBV3-1 (or the pseudogene TRBV3-2) to TRBJ1-5; D gene uncertain. Trimming stripped 4 bases from V and 6 bases from J, with 10 bases between. The CDR3 has 13 residues. The germline V gene encodes CDR1 LGHDT and CDR2 YNNKEL (reference sequence). The CDR3, as DNA: TGTGCCAGCAGCCCTTCCCCCCCTCAGCCCCAGCATTTT. It codes for CASSPSPPQPQHF.

The chain carries TRBV10-3 and TRBJ2-2, with TRBD1 matching over 10 bases. Germline CDR1 reads ENHRY; CDR2 reads SYGVKD. The CDR3 consists of 15 residues. Trimming removed 8 bases from V and 4 bases from J; junction bases left unmatched: 7. CDR3 amino acids: CAIHAGTGATGELFF. The CDR3 DNA reads TGTGCCATCCATGCGGGGACAGGGGCCACCGGGGAGCTGTTTTTT.

This chain connects TRBV7-9 to TRBJ2-2; 8 nucleotides match TRBD1. This CDR3 is built from 15 residues. CDR1 and CDR2 from the germline V gene are SEHNR and FQNEAQ (reference sequence). After removal of 5 bases from V and 2 bases from J, the junction contained 4 bases not matched to a gene. The CDR3 protein is CASSDRGPNTGELFF. The CDR3 nucleotides are TGTGCCAGCAGCGACAGGGGCCCAAACACCGGGGAGCTGTTTTTT.

V is TRBV28 and J is TRBJ2-7; 8 bases are shared with TRBD2. This CDR3 has 13 residues. Germline CDR1 MDHEN, CDR2 SYDVKM. Unmatched junction bases numbered 10, after V lost 11 bases and J lost 4 bases. The CDR3 DNA is TGTGCCGGGGGTGAGGCGGGAGGATACGAGCAGTACTTC. It is translated as CAGGEAGGYEQYF.

This clone was detected only once. The rearrangement uses TRBV7-9 and TRBJ2-7, with 8 bases lining up with TRBD2. This CDR3 contains 14 residues. V was clipped by 4 bases and J by 1 base; unmatched bases: 3. CDR1 is SEHNR, CDR2 FQNEAQ, per germline (reference sequence). The chain's CDR3 is CASSSSGSSYEQYF. Written as DNA, the CDR3 is TGTGCCAGCAGCTCGAGCGGGAGTTCCTACGAGCAGTACTTC. Full variable domain (outside the CDR3, taken from reference TRBV7-9 and TRBJ2-7): DTGVSQNPRHKITKRGQNVTFRCDPISEHNRLYWYRQTLGQGPEFLTYFQNEAQLEKSRLLSDRFSAERPKGSFSTLEIQRTEQGDSAMYLCASSSSGSSYEQYFGPGTRLTVT.

This clone was observed a single time. The V gene is TRBV2, the J gene TRBJ2-5; 13 positions match TRBD2. V dropped 0 bases and J dropped 2; count of bases not matched to a gene: 0. The germline gives CDR1 SNHLY, CDR2 FYNNEI. The CDR3 length is 16 residues. CDR3 bases: TGTGCCAGCAGTGAAGCGGGACTAGCGGGGCAAGAGACCCAGTACTTC. It specifies CASSEAGLAGQETQYF.

V is TRBV18 and J is TRBJ2-3, with 12 bases identical to TRBD2. CDR1 and CDR2 (germline): KGHSH, LQKENI. V was clipped by 0 bases and J by 7 bases; unmatched bases: 2. There are 15 residues in the CDR3. In nucleotides, the CDR3 is TGTGCCAGCTCACCACCTCTAGCGGGAGGGAATACGCAGTATTTT. Encoded protein: CASSPPLAGGNTQYF.

The chain employs TRBV19 and TRBJ2-3; D uncertain. V was clipped by 3 bases and J by 1 base, with 8 bases between them. The CDR3 sequence is 14 residues long. CDR1 LNHDA and CDR2 SQIVND come from the germline V gene (reference sequence). The CDR3 reads CASSIQFGTDTQYF. Written as DNA, the CDR3 is TGTGCCAGTAGTATCCAGTTCGGCACAGATACGCAGTATTTT.

The chain is built from TRBV3-1 (or the pseudogene TRBV3-2) and TRBJ2-7, with TRBD2 matching over 8 bases. Trimming at V came to 1 base and at J to 5 bases, leaving 7 bases not matched to a gene. The CDR3 has 15 residues. Germline CDR1 is LGHDT and CDR2 is YNNKEL (reference sequence). CDR3 sequence (DNA): TGTGCCAGCAGCCAAGTTGCTAGCGGGCTGGACGAGCAGTACTTC. Amino acids: CASSQVASGLDEQYF.

V and J are TRBV28 and TRBJ1-5, with TRBD1 matching over 9 bases. Trimming took 6 bases from V and 7 from J; bases not matched to a gene: 10. The CDR3 has 15 amino acids. The germline V gene encodes CDR1 MDHEN and CDR2 SYDVKM. DNA of the CDR3: TGTGCCAGCAGCCCGGACAGGGGCCCTAGCCAGCCCCAGCATTTT. This encodes CASSPDRGPSQPQHF.

The chain is built from TRBV6-5 and TRBJ2-2; D may be TRBD1 or TRBD2 (5 bases each). Germline V lookup: CDR1 MNHEY, CDR2 SVGAGI. The CDR3 sequence is 15 residues long. The V gene lost 0 bases and the J gene lost 2 bases, with 7 bases spanning the gap. The chain's CDR3 is CASSYSGPNTGELFF. CDR3 bases: TGTGCCAGCAGTTACTCGGGACCCAACACCGGGGAGCTGTTTTTT.

The chain carries TRBV2 and TRBJ1-1; possible D gene TRBD1, 6 bases. The CDR3 totals 13 residues. Germline CDR1 and CDR2: SNHLY and FYNNEI. The V end was cut by 7 bases, the J end by 0 bases, with 9 bases between. In DNA form, the CDR3 reads TGTGCCAGCAAGGGGGGCATGAACACTGAAGCTTTCTTT. As protein: CASKGGMNTEAFF. Full variable domain (remainder filled in from reference TRBV2 and TRBJ1-1): EPEVTQTPSHQVTQMGQEVILRCVPISNHLYFYWYRQILGQKVEFLVSFYNNEISEKSEIFDDQFSVERPDGSNFTLKIRSTKLEDSAMYFCASKGGMNTEAFFGQGTRLTVV.

The V call is TRBV9, the J call TRBJ1-1; D is possibly TRBD1 (6 bases). The V and J ends lost 3 bases and 5 bases respectively, with 14 bases between them. The CDR3 runs to 14 residues. CDR1 and CDR2 from the germline V gene are SGDLS and YYNGEE. The CDR3 loop reads CASSAVQGRTEAFF. Written as DNA, the CDR3 is TGTGCCAGCAGCGCGGTACAGGGACGAACTGAAGCTTTCTTT.

The V call is TRBV5-1, the J call TRBJ1-3; 8 positions match TRBD1. V lost 1 base, J lost 4 bases, and 1 base stayed unmatched. This CDR3 is 14 amino acids long. The germline V gene has CDR1 SGHRS and CDR2 YFSETQ. The CDR3 reads CASSLQGAGNTIYF. The CDR3 DNA reads TGCGCCAGCAGCTTGCAGGGGGCAGGAAACACCATATATTTT.

This clone occurred once. This CDR3 reads CASSEGEENQPQHF. CDR3 bases: TGTGCCAGCAGTGAAGGAGAGGAAAATCAGCCCCAGCATTTT. This rearrangement joins TRBV6-1 to TRBJ1-5, with no clear D. V gave up 1 base and J gave up 4 bases, with 8 bases separating them. The CDR3 runs 14 residues. Germline V CDR1 and CDR2: MNHNS, SASEGT.

This chain connects TRBV6-6 to TRBJ2-3; maybe TRBD2 (5 bases). This CDR3 has 15 amino acids. V gave up 6 bases and J gave up 0 bases, with 13 bases separating them. Germline CDR1 and CDR2: MNHNY and SVGAGI (reference sequence). The CDR3 reads CASRWGRTSTDTQYF. CDR3 bases: TGTGCCAGCAGATGGGGAAGGACTAGCACAGATACGCAGTATTTT.

The V and J genes are TRBV5-4 and TRBJ2-2; D call uncertain. This CDR3 spans 14 amino acids. V dropped 0 bases and J dropped 5 bases, with 8 bases sitting between them. Germline CDR1 and CDR2: SGHNT and YYREEE (reference sequence). In DNA, the CDR3 is TGTGCCAGCAGCTTGGGGGTAGCAACCGGGGAGCTGTTTTTT. Its protein is CASSLGVATGELFF. Combining the CDR3 with reference TRBV5-4 and TRBJ2-2 gives the whole variable domain ETGVTQSPTHLIKTRGQQVTLRCSSQSGHNTVSWYQQALGQGPQFIFQYYREEENGRGNFPPRFSGLQFPNYSSELNVNALELDDSALYLCASSLGVATGELFFGEGSRLTVL.

The chain carries TRBV6-5 and TRBJ2-7; D is ambiguous. Germline-derived CDR1 and CDR2 are MNHEY and SVGAGI. Trimming removed 0 bases from V and 7 bases from J, with 4 bases in between. This CDR3 spans 11 amino acids. CDR3 sequence: CASSYSGEQYF. In nucleotides, the CDR3 is TGTGCCAGCAGTTACTCGGGGGAGCAGTACTTC.

J is TRBJ2-7 and V is TRBV5-1; D possibly corresponds to TRBD1 (5 bases). CDR1 is SGHRS and CDR2 is YFSETQ in the germline V gene. Trimming left V 2 bases short and J 0 bases short, with 12 bases between. The CDR3 is 15 residues long. This CDR3 reads CASSLGAPNSYEQYF. The CDR3 nucleotides read TGCGCCAGCAGCTTAGGGGCACCGAACTCCTACGAGCAGTACTTC.

This clone has just a few counts. The chain has TRBV5-6 and TRBJ1-5; D gene ambiguous. This CDR3 contains 11 residues. V was trimmed by 3 bases and J by 4 bases, leaving 2 bases between them. Germline CDR1 reads SGHDT; CDR2 reads YYEEEE. The CDR3 nucleotides read TGTGCCAGCAGCTCAAATCAGCCCCAGCATTTT. Translated, it gives CASSSNQPQHF. Filled out from reference TRBV5-6 and TRBJ1-5, the complete variable domain reads DAGVTQSPTHLIKTRGQQVTLRCSPKSGHDTVSWYQQALGQGPQFIFQYYEEEERQRGNFPDRFSGHQFPNYSSELNVNALLLGDSALYLCASSSNQPQHFGDGTRLSIL.

This chain connects TRBV24-1 to TRBJ2-5; D is uncertain. This CDR3 comprises 14 residues. The ends were cut back, 2 bases at V and 0 bases at J, with 6 bases in the middle. CDR1 is KGHDR and CDR2 is SFDVKD in the germline V gene. CDR3 in amino acids: CATSDSTYQETQYF. CDR3 coding DNA: TGTGCCACCAGTGATTCAACGTACCAAGAGACCCAGTACTTC.

This chain uses TRBV29-1 with TRBJ1-1; D may be TRBD1 (6 bases). V was trimmed by 4 bases and J by 1 base, leaving 16 bases between them. The CDR3 extends over 15 amino acids. CDR1 and CDR2 (germline): SQVTM, ANQGSEA. The CDR3 DNA follows: TGCAGCGTTGGTGCGAAGGGGGGCCCGAACACTGAAGCTTTCTTT. Protein sequence: CSVGAKGGPNTEAFF. Using reference TRBV29-1 and TRBJ1-1 for the parts outside the CDR3, the full variable domain is SAVISQKPSRDICQRGTSLTIQCQVDSQVTMMFWYRQQPGQSLTLIATANQGSEATYESGFVIDKFPISRPNLTFSTLTVSNMSPEDSSIYLCSVGAKGGPNTEAFFGQGTRLTVV.

This clone was observed a single time. The chain has TRBV28 and TRBJ1-1; D is unclear. This CDR3 comprises 14 residues. The V and J ends lost 6 bases and 0 bases respectively, with 11 bases between them. Germline CDR1 MDHEN, CDR2 SYDVKM. CDR3 in DNA: TGTGCCAGCAGACCCAGACTGCTGAACACTGAAGCTTTCTTT. Its protein is CASRPRLLNTEAFF.